This TCR beta chain is from a study of blood T cell repertoires in COVID-19. Under the authors' procedure: Amplified reference gene primers provided the basis for estimating nucleated cell counts. Using immunoSEQ multiplex PCR, the repertoire was profiled, and TCRdb retains in-frame clones only, with some absent. The DNA gave D and trimming, while V, J and clone size come from that table. The sample has some 76,000 clones, roughly 90% seen once. After removal of 3 bases from V and 6 bases from J, the junction contained 4 bases not matched to a gene. Germline CDR1 reads MDHEN; CDR2 reads SYDVKM. The CDR3 covers 14 residues.

This rearrangement joins TRBV28 to TRBJ2-1; 8 bases map to TRBD1. The sample was peripheral blood. The receptor's source is a man aged 55 to 70 with acute or convalescent COVID-19. In DNA, the CDR3 is TGTGCCAGCAGTTTCAGGGGGCGCGGCAATGAGCAGTTCTTC. Amino acids: CASSFRGRGNEQFF.